This TCR beta chain was captured in a study of beta chain features in type 1 diabetes. Study outcomes and limitations: Among patients with Type 1 diabetes, TCRB CDR3s were moderately but significantly shorter in every one of the four CD4+ subsets.

Sequencing targeted expressed TCRB transcripts, as all isolated RNA had been reverse transcribed. The table came from immunoSEQ multiplex PCR; TCRdb's copy has only in-frame clones and leaves some out. The sample shows approximately 250,000 clones, 16% of them seen only once. This clone was counted only a few times. As yet, its antigen is unknown. Source material: naive CD4+ T cells from blood. The source of this sequence is a man aged 25-45 years with type 1 diabetes.

The CDR3 is CASSVDEWTEAFF. The CDR3 nucleotides are TGTGCCAGCAGCGTAGACGAATGGACTGAAGCTTTCTTT. The J gene is TRBJ1-1, the V gene TRBV9; D uncertain. Germline values: CDR1 SGDLS, CDR2 YYNGEE. CDR3 length: 13 amino acids. The V end was cut by 0 bases, the J end by 5 bases, with 8 bases between.